These T cell receptor beta chains were read from a single sample in a study of shared clonotypes between healthy human individuals. The protocol was immunoSEQ multiplex PCR, while the TCRdb copy is restricted to in-frame clones and leaves out a portion. The repertoire consists of roughly 1,000,000 clones, with approximately 78% occurring once and the leading ten covering 0.6% to 0.75%. The sample was memory CD4+ T cells from PBMCs. The receptors derive from a man younger than 35 in good health. Some clones in this sample may be carry-over from other donors' samples. Each CDR3 is given with its conserved first and last residue. The D gene is left open where the match is weak. Part of the rows lack a size; the others show once, few, many or a class for expanded clones.

cdr3_aa: CATSSEAGGINTF
cdr3_nt: TGTGCCACCAGCAGTGAGGCTGGGGGTATTAATACCTTC
v_call: TRBV15
j_call: TRBJ1-2
d_call: -
clone_size: -

cdr3_aa: CASSPTSGRAGSNEQFF
cdr3_nt: TGCGCCAGCAGCCCGACGAGCGGGAGGGCCGGATCCAATGAGCAGTTCTTC
v_call: TRBV5-1
j_call: TRBJ2-1
d_call: TRBD2
clone_size: -

cdr3_aa: CASSSLFATNEKLFF
cdr3_nt: TGTGCCAGCTCATCCCTCTTTGCAACTAATGAAAAACTGTTTTTT
v_call: TRBV7-8
j_call: TRBJ1-4
d_call: -
clone_size: -

cdr3_aa: CASSSPRQQTSSYNEQFF
cdr3_nt: TGTGCCAGCAGCTCCCCCCGGCAGCAGACGAGCTCCTACAATGAGCAGTTCTTC
v_call: TRBV28
j_call: TRBJ2-1
d_call: -
clone_size: -

cdr3_aa: CASTLQPSSYNEQFF
cdr3_nt: TGTGCCAGCACCCTACAGCCTAGCTCCTACAATGAGCAGTTCTTC
v_call: TRBV7-2
j_call: TRBJ2-1
d_call: -
clone_size: -

cdr3_aa: CASSLSPPYEQYF
cdr3_nt: TGTGCCAGCAGTTTATCCCCCCCCTACGAGCAGTACTTC
v_call: TRBV27
j_call: TRBJ2-7
d_call: -
clone_size: few

cdr3_aa: CASSLQGSGSDTQYF
cdr3_nt: TGTGCCAGCAGTTTACAGGGAAGTGGCTCAGATACGCAGTATTTT
v_call: TRBV28
j_call: TRBJ2-3
d_call: -
clone_size: -

cdr3_aa: CASSPSGTTSYNEQFF
cdr3_nt: TGTGCCAGCTCACCTAGCGGCACTACCTCCTACAATGAGCAGTTCTTC
v_call: TRBV18
j_call: TRBJ2-1
d_call: -
clone_size: -

cdr3_aa: CASSFDRGFQPQHF
cdr3_nt: TGTGCCAGCAGCTTTGACAGGGGGTTTCAGCCCCAGCATTTT
v_call: TRBV7-2
j_call: TRBJ1-5
d_call: TRBD1
clone_size: -

cdr3_aa: CASSSTGDTQYF
cdr3_nt: TGTGCCAGCAGTTCTACCGGAGATACGCAGTATTTT
v_call: TRBV7-9
j_call: TRBJ2-3
d_call: -
clone_size: -

cdr3_aa: CASSGPGAGQPQHF
cdr3_nt: TGTGCCAGCAGCGGGCCAGGGGCGGGTCAGCCCCAGCATTTT
v_call: TRBV9
j_call: TRBJ1-5
d_call: -
clone_size: -

cdr3_aa: CASSLAATQFF
cdr3_nt: TGTGCCAGCAGCTTGGCAGCTACGCAGTTCTTC
v_call: TRBV5-6
j_call: TRBJ2-1
d_call: -
clone_size: -

cdr3_aa: CASSEQGPTEAFF
cdr3_nt: TGTGCCAGCAGTGAACAGGGACCCACTGAAGCTTTCTTT
v_call: TRBV28
j_call: TRBJ1-1
d_call: -
clone_size: few

cdr3_aa: CASSQIGRAPNEQFF
cdr3_nt: TGCGCCAGCAGCCAGATCGGGAGGGCCCCCAATGAGCAGTTCTTC
v_call: TRBV4-1
j_call: TRBJ2-1
d_call: TRBD2
clone_size: few

cdr3_aa: CASSQPTSADEQFF
cdr3_nt: TGTGCCAGCAGCCAACCGACTAGCGCGGATGAGCAGTTCTTC
v_call: TRBV14
j_call: TRBJ2-1
d_call: TRBD2
clone_size: -

cdr3_aa: CASSLRQGGHTEAFF
cdr3_nt: TGTGCCAGCAGCCTAAGGCAGGGAGGGCACACTGAAGCTTTCTTT
v_call: TRBV7-2
j_call: TRBJ1-1
d_call: -
clone_size: -

cdr3_aa: CASSPSFDRNTGELFF
cdr3_nt: TGTGCCAGCAGCCCCTCGTTTGACCGTAACACCGGGGAGCTGTTTTTT
v_call: TRBV5-4
j_call: TRBJ2-2
d_call: -
clone_size: -

cdr3_aa: CASTLGLAGGGDTQYF
cdr3_nt: TGTGCCAGCACCCTGGGACTAGCGGGAGGGGGAGATACGCAGTATTTT
v_call: TRBV2
j_call: TRBJ2-3
d_call: TRBD2
clone_size: -

cdr3_aa: CASSSSGTGDEKLFF
cdr3_nt: TGTGCCAGCAGCTCATCCGGGACAGGGGATGAAAAACTGTTTTTT
v_call: TRBV5-4
j_call: TRBJ1-4
d_call: TRBD1
clone_size: -

cdr3_aa: CASRSGVAYNEQFF
cdr3_nt: TGCGCCAGCAGATCGGGAGTCGCTTACAATGAGCAGTTCTTC
v_call: TRBV5-1
j_call: TRBJ2-1
d_call: -
clone_size: -

cdr3_aa: CASSPGTGPYEQYF
cdr3_nt: TGTGCCAGCTCACCCGGGACAGGGCCCTACGAGCAGTACTTC
v_call: TRBV18
j_call: TRBJ2-7
d_call: TRBD1
clone_size: few

cdr3_aa: CASSHPETSGINQETQYF
cdr3_nt: TGTGCCAGCAGTCACCCCGAGACTAGCGGGATCAACCAAGAGACCCAGTACTTC
v_call: TRBV6-8
j_call: TRBJ2-5
d_call: TRBD2
clone_size: -

cdr3_aa: CASTIDRGLYEQYF
cdr3_nt: TGTGCCAGCACAATCGACAGGGGACTGTACGAGCAGTACTTC
v_call: TRBV6-1
j_call: TRBJ2-7
d_call: TRBD1
clone_size: few

cdr3_aa: CASSQWRNTGELFF
cdr3_nt: TGCGCCAGCAGCCAATGGCGGAACACCGGGGAGCTGTTTTTT
v_call: TRBV4-1
j_call: TRBJ2-2
d_call: -
clone_size: once

cdr3_aa: CASSLVLGSSYNEQFF
cdr3_nt: TGTGCCAGCAGCTTAGTGTTGGGGAGCTCCTACAATGAGCAGTTCTTC
v_call: TRBV7-2
j_call: TRBJ2-1
d_call: -
clone_size: -

cdr3_aa: CASSLDSGGTDGYTF
cdr3_nt: TGTGCCAGCAGCTTAGATTCCGGAGGGACGGATGGCTACACCTTC
v_call: TRBV7-2
j_call: TRBJ1-2
d_call: -
clone_size: few

cdr3_aa: CASSYRAGGDEQYF
cdr3_nt: TGTGCCAGCAGTTATCGGGCAGGGGGCGACGAGCAGTACTTC
v_call: TRBV6-6
j_call: TRBJ2-7
d_call: TRBD1
clone_size: -

cdr3_aa: CASSPSGSRSRGEQYF
cdr3_nt: TGTGCCAGCAGTCCTAGTGGGAGCCGATCACGGGGCGAGCAGTACTTC
v_call: TRBV25-1
j_call: TRBJ2-7
d_call: -
clone_size: -

cdr3_aa: CASSLSQGTGNQPQHF
cdr3_nt: TGTGCCAGCAGTTTATCCCAGGGGACTGGCAATCAGCCCCAGCATTTT
v_call: TRBV28
j_call: TRBJ1-5
d_call: -
clone_size: -

cdr3_aa: CASSVGQNDEQYF
cdr3_nt: TGTGCCAGCAGCGTAGGACAGAATGACGAGCAGTACTTC
v_call: TRBV9
j_call: TRBJ2-7
d_call: -
clone_size: -

cdr3_aa: CASSERVLSYNEQFF
cdr3_nt: TGTGCCAGCAGTGAACGGGTCTTATCCTACAATGAGCAGTTCTTC
v_call: TRBV2
j_call: TRBJ2-1
d_call: -
clone_size: once

cdr3_aa: CASSIGGRFNTEAFF
cdr3_nt: TGTGCCAGTAGTATAGGGGGCCGGTTCAACACTGAAGCTTTCTTT
v_call: TRBV19
j_call: TRBJ1-1
d_call: -
clone_size: -

cdr3_aa: CASSPRGVRDNEQFF
cdr3_nt: TGTGCCAGTAGTCCCCGGGGGGTACGCGACAATGAGCAGTTCTTC
v_call: TRBV19
j_call: TRBJ2-1
d_call: TRBD2
clone_size: -

cdr3_aa: CASSLGALVAEAFF
cdr3_nt: TGTGCCAGCAGTTTGGGGGCGCTTGTCGCTGAAGCTTTCTTT
v_call: TRBV28
j_call: TRBJ1-1
d_call: -
clone_size: -

cdr3_aa: CASSWTSGQETQYF
cdr3_nt: TGTGCCAGCAGCTGGACTAGCGGACAAGAGACCCAGTACTTC
v_call: TRBV11-2
j_call: TRBJ2-5
d_call: TRBD2
clone_size: -

cdr3_aa: CASSLRTGALLYF
cdr3_nt: TGTGCCAGCAGCTTAAGGACAGGGGCTCTTTTGTATTTT
v_call: TRBV7-2
j_call: TRBJ1-3
d_call: TRBD1
clone_size: -

cdr3_aa: CASWGNYEQYF
cdr3_nt: TGTGCCTCCTGGGGGAACTACGAGCAGTACTTC
v_call: TRBV27
j_call: TRBJ2-7
d_call: -
clone_size: -

cdr3_aa: CASRRTGTNTGELFF
cdr3_nt: TGTGCCAGCAGACGGACAGGGACGAACACCGGGGAGCTGTTTTTT
v_call: TRBV2
j_call: TRBJ2-2
d_call: TRBD1
clone_size: -

cdr3_aa: CASSDGRGDTQYF
cdr3_nt: TGTGCCAGCAGTGATGGCCGGGGAGATACGCAGTATTTT
v_call: TRBV2
j_call: TRBJ2-3
d_call: -
clone_size: -

cdr3_aa: CASTLGAGEETQYF
cdr3_nt: TGTGCCAGCACCTTAGGGGCGGGGGAAGAGACCCAGTACTTC
v_call: TRBV7-6
j_call: TRBJ2-5
d_call: TRBD2
clone_size: -

cdr3_aa: CASSLLATNEKLFF
cdr3_nt: TGTGCCAGCTCACTCCTTGCAACTAATGAAAAACTGTTTTTT
v_call: TRBV18
j_call: TRBJ1-4
d_call: -
clone_size: -

cdr3_aa: CASSCPYPRGEETQYF
cdr3_nt: TGTGCCAGCAGTTGTCCCTACCCCAGGGGTGAAGAGACCCAGTACTTC
v_call: TRBV6-4
j_call: TRBJ2-5
d_call: -
clone_size: -

cdr3_aa: CASGTGTGEVTQYF
cdr3_nt: TGCGCCAGCGGCACCGGGACAGGGGAGGTTACGCAGTATTTT
v_call: TRBV5-1
j_call: TRBJ2-3
d_call: TRBD1
clone_size: -

cdr3_aa: CASSGGATDTQYF
cdr3_nt: TGCGCCAGCAGCGGCGGCGCTACAGATACGCAGTATTTT
v_call: TRBV5-1
j_call: TRBJ2-3
d_call: -
clone_size: -

cdr3_aa: CASSFQAGEETQYF
cdr3_nt: TGTGCCAGCAGCTTTCAGGCGGGAGAAGAGACCCAGTACTTC
v_call: TRBV7-2
j_call: TRBJ2-5
d_call: TRBD2
clone_size: -

cdr3_aa: CASSVGFGETQYF
cdr3_nt: TGTGCCAGCAGCGTCGGTTTCGGGGAGACCCAGTACTTC
v_call: TRBV9
j_call: TRBJ2-5
d_call: -
clone_size: -

cdr3_aa: CASSQSTEGGGYTF
cdr3_nt: TGCGCCAGCAGTCAATCGACTGAAGGGGGGGGCTACACCTTC
v_call: TRBV23-1
j_call: TRBJ1-2
d_call: -
clone_size: -

cdr3_aa: CASSPRGLTEAFF
cdr3_nt: TGTGCCAGCTCACCACGTGGGCTTACTGAAGCTTTCTTT
v_call: TRBV18
j_call: TRBJ1-1
d_call: -
clone_size: -

cdr3_aa: CASSYLDTLNTEAFF
cdr3_nt: TGTGCCAGCAGTTACCTCGACACTTTGAACACTGAAGCTTTCTTT
v_call: TRBV6-6
j_call: TRBJ1-1
d_call: -
clone_size: -

cdr3_aa: CASSLNSPDTQYF
cdr3_nt: TGTGCCAGCAGCTTAAACTCCCCCGATACGCAGTATTTT
v_call: TRBV7-3
j_call: TRBJ2-3
d_call: -
clone_size: once

cdr3_aa: CASSFNRNYGYTF
cdr3_nt: TGTGCCAGCAGCTTCAACAGGAACTATGGCTACACCTTC
v_call: TRBV5-4
j_call: TRBJ1-2
d_call: -
clone_size: -

cdr3_aa: CASSPRVEYGYTF
cdr3_nt: TGTGCCAGTAGTCCGCGGGTCGAGTATGGCTACACCTTC
v_call: TRBV19
j_call: TRBJ1-2
d_call: -
clone_size: few

cdr3_aa: CASSRGTGAFTEAFF
cdr3_nt: TGTGCCAGCAGCCGTGGGACAGGGGCCTTCACTGAAGCTTTCTTT
v_call: TRBV27
j_call: TRBJ1-1
d_call: TRBD1
clone_size: once

cdr3_aa: CASSPGLAAYNEQFF
cdr3_nt: TGTGCCAGCTCCCCGGGACTAGCGGCCTACAATGAGCAGTTCTTC
v_call: TRBV18
j_call: TRBJ2-1
d_call: TRBD2
clone_size: once

cdr3_aa: CASSLDRGFSGNTIYF
cdr3_nt: TGCGCCAGCAGCTTGGACAGGGGCTTCTCTGGAAACACCATATATTTT
v_call: TRBV5-1
j_call: TRBJ1-3
d_call: TRBD1
clone_size: -

cdr3_aa: CASSYGGAGGTDTQYF
cdr3_nt: TGTGCCAGCAGTTACGGGGGAGCGGGAGGTACAGATACGCAGTATTTT
v_call: TRBV6-5
j_call: TRBJ2-3
d_call: TRBD2
clone_size: -

cdr3_aa: CASRVAGGPDEQYF
cdr3_nt: TGTGCCAGCAGGGTGGCGGGGGGACCGGACGAGCAGTACTTC
v_call: TRBV11-1
j_call: TRBJ2-7
d_call: TRBD2
clone_size: once

cdr3_aa: CASSPSIGSGNTIYF
cdr3_nt: TGTGCCAGCAGCCCCTCGATAGGATCTGGAAACACCATATATTTT
v_call: TRBV7-2
j_call: TRBJ1-3
d_call: -
clone_size: -

cdr3_aa: CASSIGPGSTEAFF
cdr3_nt: TGCGCCAGCAGCATAGGGCCAGGGAGCACTGAAGCTTTCTTT
v_call: TRBV5-1
j_call: TRBJ1-1
d_call: -
clone_size: -

cdr3_aa: CASTLGTSGRPSEQYF
cdr3_nt: TGTGCCAGTACCCTAGGGACTAGCGGGAGGCCATCCGAGCAGTACTTC
v_call: TRBV19
j_call: TRBJ2-7
d_call: TRBD2
clone_size: -